This TCR beta chain was observed in a study of memory CD4+ T cells and cytomegalovirus serostatus. Turning to the study itself: Donors were healthy Belgian adults, fewer than ten CMV seropositive and about two dozen seronegative. Study-wide findings and caveats: Median bootstrapped AUC for CMV status was approximately 0.96 originally, approximately 0.91 US-trained.

Single viable CD3+CD4+CD8-CD45RO+ cells were sorted as the memory CD4+ T cells. Serum IgG to CMV pp150, pp28, p38 and p52 defined serostatus. After thawing, CD4+ T cells were positively selected. Produced via immunoSEQ multiplex PCR; TCRdb's table is partial and in-frame only. The sample yields 35,000 to 55,000 clones, 76% seen once. This clone was observed a few times. Its antigen remains unidentified. The CDR3 length is 17 residues. J gave up 2 bases and V 10 bases, and 15 bases lay outside the gene matches. Germline lookup yields CDR1 SNHLY and CDR2 FYNNEI. Sequenced sample: memory CD4+ T cells from blood. This clonotype was obtained from an adult in good health and CMV-seronegative. The chain uses TRBV2 and TRBJ2-1; 9 nucleotides align to TRBD2. The CDR3 coding sequence is TGTGCCATCTCGACTAGCGGCGAGCCCTGGGCCTACAATGAGCAGTTCTTC. Residues: CAISTSGEPWAYNEQFF. The full variable domain, with the rest looked up from reference TRBV2 and TRBJ2-1, is EPEVTQTPSHQVTQMGQEVILRCVPISNHLYFYWYRQILGQKVEFLVSFYNNEISEKSEIFDDQFSVERPDGSNFTLKIRSTKLEDSAMYFCAISTSGEPWAYNEQFFGPGTRLTVL.